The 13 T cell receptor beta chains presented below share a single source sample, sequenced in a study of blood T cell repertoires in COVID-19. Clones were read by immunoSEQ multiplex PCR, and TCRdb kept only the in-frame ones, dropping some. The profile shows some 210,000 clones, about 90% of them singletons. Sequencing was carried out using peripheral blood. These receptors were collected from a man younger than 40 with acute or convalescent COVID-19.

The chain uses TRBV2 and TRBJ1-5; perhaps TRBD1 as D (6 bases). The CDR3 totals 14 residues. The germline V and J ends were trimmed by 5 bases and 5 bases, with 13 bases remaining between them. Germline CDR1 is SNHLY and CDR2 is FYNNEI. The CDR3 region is CASSFWTEDQPQHF. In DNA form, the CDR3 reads TGTGCCAGCAGTTTCTGGACAGAGGATCAGCCCCAGCATTTT.

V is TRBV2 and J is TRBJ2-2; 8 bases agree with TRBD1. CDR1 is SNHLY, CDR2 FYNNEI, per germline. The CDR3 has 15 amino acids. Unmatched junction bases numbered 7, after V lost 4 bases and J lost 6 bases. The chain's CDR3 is CASSARDRIAGELFF. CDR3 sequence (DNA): TGTGCCAGCAGTGCTAGGGACAGGATCGCCGGGGAGCTGTTTTTT. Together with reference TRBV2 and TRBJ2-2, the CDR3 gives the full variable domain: EPEVTQTPSHQVTQMGQEVILRCVPISNHLYFYWYRQILGQKVEFLVSFYNNEISEKSEIFDDQFSVERPDGSNFTLKIRSTKLEDSAMYFCASSARDRIAGELFFGEGSRLTVL.

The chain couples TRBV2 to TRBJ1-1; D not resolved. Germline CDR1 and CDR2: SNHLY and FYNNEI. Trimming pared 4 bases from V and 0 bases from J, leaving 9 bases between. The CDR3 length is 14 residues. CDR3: CASSGWSVNTEAFF. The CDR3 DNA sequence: TGTGCCAGCAGTGGCTGGTCAGTGAACACTGAAGCTTTCTTT.

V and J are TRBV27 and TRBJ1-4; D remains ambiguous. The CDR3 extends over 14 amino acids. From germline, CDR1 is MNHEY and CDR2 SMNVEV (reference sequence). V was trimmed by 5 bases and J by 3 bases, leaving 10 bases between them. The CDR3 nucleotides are TGTGCCAGCAGTGAGGTTTTCCCTAATGAAAAACTGTTTTTT. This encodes CASSEVFPNEKLFF.

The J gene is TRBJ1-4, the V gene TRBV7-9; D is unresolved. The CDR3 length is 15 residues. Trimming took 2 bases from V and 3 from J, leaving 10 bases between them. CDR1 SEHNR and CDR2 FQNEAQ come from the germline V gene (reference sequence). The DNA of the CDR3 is TGTGCCAGCAGCTTAAGTCTTGGAGCTAATGAAAAACTGTTTTTT. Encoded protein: CASSLSLGANEKLFF.

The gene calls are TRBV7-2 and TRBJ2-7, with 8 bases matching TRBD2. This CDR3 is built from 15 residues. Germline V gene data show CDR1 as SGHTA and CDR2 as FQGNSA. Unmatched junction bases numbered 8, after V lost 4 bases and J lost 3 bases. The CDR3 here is CASSSYQTSGYEQYF. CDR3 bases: TGTGCCAGCAGCTCATACCAAACTAGCGGCTACGAGCAGTACTTC.

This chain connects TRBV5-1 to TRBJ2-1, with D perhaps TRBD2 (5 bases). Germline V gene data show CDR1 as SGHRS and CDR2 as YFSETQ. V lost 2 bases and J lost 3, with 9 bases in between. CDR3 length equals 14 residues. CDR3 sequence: CASSLGRLYNEQFF. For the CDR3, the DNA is TGCGCCAGCAGCTTAGGGAGACTCTACAATGAGCAGTTCTTC.

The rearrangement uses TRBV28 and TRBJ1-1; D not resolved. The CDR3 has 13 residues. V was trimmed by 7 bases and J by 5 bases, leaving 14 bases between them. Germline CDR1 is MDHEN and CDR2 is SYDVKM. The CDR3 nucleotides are TGTGCCAGCACTTGGTATCCGGGGACTGAAGCTTTCTTT. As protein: CASTWYPGTEAFF.

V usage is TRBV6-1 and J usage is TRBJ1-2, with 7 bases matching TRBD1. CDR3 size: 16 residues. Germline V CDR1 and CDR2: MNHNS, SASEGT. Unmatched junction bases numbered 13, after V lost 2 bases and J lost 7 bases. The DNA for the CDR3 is TGTGCCAGCAGTGAAAGGGGGGACAGTCGTATGGGTGGCTACACCTTC. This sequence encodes CASSERGDSRMGGYTF.

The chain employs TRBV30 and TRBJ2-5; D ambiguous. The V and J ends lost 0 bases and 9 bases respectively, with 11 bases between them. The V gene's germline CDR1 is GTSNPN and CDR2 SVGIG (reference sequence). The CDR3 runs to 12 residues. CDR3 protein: CAWSVSTYPQYF. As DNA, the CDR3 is TGTGCCTGGAGTGTGTCCACATATCCCCAGTACTTC.

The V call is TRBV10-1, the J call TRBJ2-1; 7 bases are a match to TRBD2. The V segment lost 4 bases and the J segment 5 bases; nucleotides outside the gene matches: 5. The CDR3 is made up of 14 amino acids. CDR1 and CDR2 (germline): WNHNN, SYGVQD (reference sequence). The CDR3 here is CASSGLAVNNEQFF. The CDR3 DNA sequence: TGCGCCAGCAGTGGCCTAGCGGTCAACAATGAGCAGTTCTTC.

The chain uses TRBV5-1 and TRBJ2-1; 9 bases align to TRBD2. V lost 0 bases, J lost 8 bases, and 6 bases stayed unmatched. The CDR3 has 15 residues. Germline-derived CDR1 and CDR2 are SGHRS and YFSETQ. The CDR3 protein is CASSLGGTSTYEQFF. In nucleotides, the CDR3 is TGCGCCAGCAGCTTGGGCGGGACTAGCACCTATGAGCAGTTCTTC.

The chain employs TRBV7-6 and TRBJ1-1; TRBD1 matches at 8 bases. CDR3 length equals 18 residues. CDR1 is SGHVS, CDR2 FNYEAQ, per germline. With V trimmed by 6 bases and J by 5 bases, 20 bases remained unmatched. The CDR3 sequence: CASSPTLLATGVRTEAFF. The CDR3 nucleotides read TGTGCCAGCAGTCCAACCCTATTGGCGACAGGGGTGCGGACTGAAGCTTTCTTT.